This T cell receptor (beta chain) was observed in a study of cytomegalovirus exposure and HLA in healthy donors. Study conclusions and caveats: In vitro confirmation showed three CMV-associated chains to be CMV antigen specific. Reportedly, a later analysis found an Asian-associated ancestry cluster had fewer N-insertions than the approximately 670-donor mean. TCR sequences were mostly rare, though some public TCRs occurred in many donors.

The study ran its PCR with 60 Vbeta and 13 Jbeta primers. Authors' data handling: Around 11 million shared chains were among 65 million to 85 million unique TCR beta chains counted in a later analysis. Some clones are missing from TCRdb's copy, which holds only in-frame ones; the method was immunoSEQ multiplex PCR. Clonal size and the V and J genes are those of that table, whereas D and trimming came from the DNA. The data contain approximately 77,000 clones, approximately 75% of them seen just once; the ten biggest clones take up approximately 7.3%. A note on this clone: Its antigen remains unknown.

J lost 7 bases, V lost 4 bases, and 3 bases had no gene match. The CDR3 is 14 residues long. CDR1 and CDR2 from the germline V gene are MNHEY and SVGAGI. The genes are TRBV6-5 and TRBJ1-6; 8 nucleotides align to TRBD1. The receptor was derived from a woman between 35 and 50 years old in good health and CMV-seronegative. Specimen: PBMCs. The CDR3 DNA sequence: TGTGCCAGCAGTTCAGGACAGGGAAATTCACCCCTCCACTTT. It codes for CASSSGQGNSPLHF.